The text below deals with one T cell receptor beta chain. At least ten counts were recorded for this clonotype. Its specific antigen is unknown. No quality values exist for individual bases; no much larger clone is one base distant. V loses 5 bases at its end and J loses 9 bases; junction bases beyond the gene matches: 15. The CDR3 spans 17 residues, from the cysteine through the phenylalanine. The only DNA kept is the CDR3, 51 bases in frame from the first base. Via the germline V gene, CDR1 is MNHNS and CDR2 SASEGT. The sample originates from a study of T-cell reconstitution after alpha-beta-depleted transplantation in children (dated by TCRdb to the mid-2010s). A note on the overall study: Using TCR repertoire profiling, the study quantitatively followed how T-cell immune reconstitution unfolded in children after TCRalphabeta/CD19-depleted allogeneic hematopoietic cell transplantation.

The library was obtained by PCR. The sequencer listed for this sample is Illumina HiSeq 2500. Molecular barcoding was employed in the preparation of TCR libraries, with unique molecular identifiers being used to normalize TCRbeta repertoire quantification. The public reads were run again by TCRdb, first through fastp at Q25 and then through MiXCR, and only productive beta chains were kept. Each CDR3 protein gets just one entry, which takes the most common genes and DNA from the rows behind it. The sample table contains roughly 610,000 distinct CDR3 sequences; only one count was recorded for about 10% of them. The ten largest clones add up to less than 4.5% of the sample.

The source was PBMCs from the stem cell graft donor, collected from the stem cell graft. The V and J segments used are TRBV6-1 and TRBJ2-1, with 11 middle bases fitting TRBD2. This TCR came from a human donor who donated a stem cell graft to a child with acute myeloid leukemia. In nucleotide form, the sequence is TGTGCCAGCAGTCGACCCACGACTAGCGGGGCGGCAGGTGAGCAGTTCTTC. This yields the protein CASSRPTTSGAAGEQFF.